There are a few counts of the clone carrying this T cell receptor beta chain. Its matching antigen is unknown. Clones were read by immunoSEQ multiplex PCR, and TCRdb kept only the in-frame ones, dropping some. The sample yields nearly 50,000 clones, roughly 80% seen once. Specified time point: baseline pretreatment blood. Sample treatment: 15 Gy SBRT to primary tumor, nephrectomy 4 weeks later. This sample is drawn from a study of radiation and T cells in renal cell carcinoma. Study-wide results and limits: Top tumor clonotypes rose in blood 2 weeks post-radiation, then contracted. Baseline intratumoral clonotype presence is unknown without pretreatment biopsies.

The sample was blood, taken from a patient whose treatment included radiotherapy and nephrectomy. The receptor was derived from a woman aged 70 to 79 with renal cell carcinoma.

The CDR3 bases are TGTGCCAGCAGTGAAGCGCTTTGGGGTCTAGCGGGTGGGTCCTACGAGCAGTACTTC. Its translation: CASSEALWGLAGGSYEQYF. The gene calls are TRBV2 and TRBJ2-7; 8 positions match TRBD2. The length of the CDR3 is 19 residues. The germline V gene encodes CDR1 SNHLY and CDR2 FYNNEI. Trimming removed 0 bases from V and 1 base from J; junction bases left unmatched: 14.